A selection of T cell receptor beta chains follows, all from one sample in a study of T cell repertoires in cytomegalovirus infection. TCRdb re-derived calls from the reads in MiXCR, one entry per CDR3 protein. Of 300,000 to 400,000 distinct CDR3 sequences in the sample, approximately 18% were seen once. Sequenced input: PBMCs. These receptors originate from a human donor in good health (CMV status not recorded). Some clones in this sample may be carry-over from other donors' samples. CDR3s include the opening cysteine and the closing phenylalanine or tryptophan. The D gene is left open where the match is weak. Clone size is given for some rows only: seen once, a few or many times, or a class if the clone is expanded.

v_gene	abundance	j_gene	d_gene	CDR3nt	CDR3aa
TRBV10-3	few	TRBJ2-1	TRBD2	TGTGCCATCAGTGGTCGCGGGGGACGCAACAATGAGCAGTTCTTC	CAISGRGGRNNEQFF
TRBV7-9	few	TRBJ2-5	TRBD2	TGTGCCAGCAGCCCCCTAGCGGGAGGGGCAGAGACCCAGTACTTC	CASSPLAGGAETQYF
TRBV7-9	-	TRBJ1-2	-	TGTGCCAGCAGCTTAAACGGGGTGGGCTATGGCTACACCTTC	CASSLNGVGYGYTF
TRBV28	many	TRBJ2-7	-	TGTGCCAGCAGTCCATATTACGGGGACGGTGAGAGCTCCTACGAGCAGTACTTC	CASSPYYGDGESSYEQYF
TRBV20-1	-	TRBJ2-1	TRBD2	TGCAGTGCGTGGACTAGCGACCAGAGCTCCTACAATGGGCAGTTCTTC	CSAWTSDQSSYNGQFF
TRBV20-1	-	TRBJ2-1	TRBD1	TGCAGTGATAGAGATCGGGCCAGGGGGCTTGGCAATGAGCAGTTCTTC	CSDRDRARGLGNEQFF
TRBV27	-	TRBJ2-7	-	TGTGCCAGCAGTTTATCGGGGGGAGTGAGCTCCTACGAGCAGTACTTC	CASSLSGGVSSYEQYF
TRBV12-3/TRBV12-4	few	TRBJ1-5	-	TGTGCCAGCAGACAAGGTGGAAGCAATCAGCCCCAGCATTTT	CASRQGGSNQPQHF
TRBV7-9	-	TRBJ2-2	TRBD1	TGTGCCAGCAGCCAGGGGACAGCGAACACCGGGGAGCTGTTTTTT	CASSQGTANTGELFF
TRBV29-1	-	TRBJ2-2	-	TGCAGCGTTGACGTCCGGGACAAACATAACACCGGGGAGCTGTTTTTT	CSVDVRDKHNTGELFF
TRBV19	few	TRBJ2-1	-	TGTGCCAGTAGTATAGGGAAGGTGTCAGGCTACAATGAGCAGTTCTTC	CASSIGKVSGYNEQFF
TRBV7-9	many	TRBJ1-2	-	TGTGCCAGCAGCTACCTTACGAGTTTGGATGGCTACACCTTC	CASSYLTSLDGYTF
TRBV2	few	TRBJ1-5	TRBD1	TGTGCCAGCAGCCACGAGGAACGACAGGGCTGGAATCAGCCCCAGCATTTT	CASSHEERQGWNQPQHF
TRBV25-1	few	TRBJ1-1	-	TGTGCCAGCAGTTGGGGCGGGACCACTGAAGCTTTCTTT	CASSWGGTTEAFF
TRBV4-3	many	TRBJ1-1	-	TGCGCCAGCAGCCTTGGACGGCCGCGGACTGAAGCTTTCTTT	CASSLGRPRTEAFF
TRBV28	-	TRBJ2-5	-	TGTGCCAGCATGGGATCCAGAAATGTGGCCCAGTACTTC	CASMGSRNVAQYF
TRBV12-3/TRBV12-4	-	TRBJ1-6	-	TGTGCCAGCAGTTTTGGGTATAATTCACCCCTCCACTTT	CASSFGYNSPLHF
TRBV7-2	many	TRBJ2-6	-	TGTGCCAGCAGCTCCCGACTGACTTCTGGGGCCAACGTCCTGACTTTC	CASSSRLTSGANVLTF
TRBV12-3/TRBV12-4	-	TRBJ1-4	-	TGTGCCAGCAGTTTTCGGGGCAGCGGGGGGAATGAAAAACTGTTTTTT	CASSFRGSGGNEKLFF
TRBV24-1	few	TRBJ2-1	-	TGTGCCACCAGTGATAGGGACGGCTCCAATGAGCAGTTCTTC	CATSDRDGSNEQFF
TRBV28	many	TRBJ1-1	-	TGTGCCAGCAGTGTTGCCGGAACGGGTCTCGGCCGGAACACTGAAGCTTTCTTT	CASSVAGTGLGRNTEAFF
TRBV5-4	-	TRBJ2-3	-	TGTGCCAGCAGCTTTAGGGCGGGCGGGAATACGCAGTATTTT	CASSFRAGGNTQYF
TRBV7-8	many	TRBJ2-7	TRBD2	TGTGCCAGCAGCTTAGACCCGACTAGCTTCGAGCAGTACTTC	CASSLDPTSFEQYF
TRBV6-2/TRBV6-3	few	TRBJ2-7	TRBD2	TGTGCCAGCAGTCCCCGAACCGGGACTAGCGTTTTCGAGCAGTACTTC	CASSPRTGTSVFEQYF
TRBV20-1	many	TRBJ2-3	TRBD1	TGCAGTGCCCAGGGACAGGGTCTGGCAGATACGCAGTATTTT	CSAQGQGLADTQYF
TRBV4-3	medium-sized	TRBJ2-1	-	TGCGCCAGCAGCCAAGAGTCGGGGACTTACAATGAGCAGTTCTTC	CASSQESGTYNEQFF
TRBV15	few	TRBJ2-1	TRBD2	TGTGCCACCAGCAGTCTTCCCCGGGGACTAGCGGGGGGGCCCCATGAGCAGTTCTTC	CATSSLPRGLAGGPHEQFF
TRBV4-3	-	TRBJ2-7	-	TGCGCCAGCAGCCAACAGGCGGGATACTACGAGCAGTACTTC	CASSQQAGYYEQYF
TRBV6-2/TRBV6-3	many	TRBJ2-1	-	TGTGCCAGCAGTCGGACATCCTACAATGAGCAGTTCTTC	CASSRTSYNEQFF
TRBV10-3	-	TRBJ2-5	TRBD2	TGTGCCATCAGTGAGAGGCGCTCGAGGAGGACTAGCCACGAGACCCAGTACTTC	CAISERRSRRTSHETQYF
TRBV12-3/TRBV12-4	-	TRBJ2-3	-	TGTGCCAGCAGTCGTGGGACCCGCGATACGCAGTATTTT	CASSRGTRDTQYF
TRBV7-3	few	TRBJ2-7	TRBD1	TGTGCCAGCAGCTTACTTGTGACAGGGGGCTACGAGCAGTACTTC	CASSLLVTGGYEQYF
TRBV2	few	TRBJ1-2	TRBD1	TGTGCCAGCAGTGAATACAGGGGGCTGTACTATGGCTACACCTTC	CASSEYRGLYYGYTF
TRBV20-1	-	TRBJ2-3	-	TGCAGTGCTTTACAATGGGGGATGGGGACAGATACGCAGTATTTT	CSALQWGMGTDTQYF
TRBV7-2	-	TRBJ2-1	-	TGTGCCAGCAGCTTAGAGGCCTACCGGGAGTTATCCTACAATGAGCAGTTCTTC	CASSLEAYRELSYNEQFF
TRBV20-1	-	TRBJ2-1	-	TGCAGTGCCGAGAGGACCCACAATGAGCAGTTCTTC	CSAERTHNEQFF
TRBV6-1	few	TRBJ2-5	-	TGTGCCAGCAGTGAAGATCGGGGGCAGGCCCAGTACTTC	CASSEDRGQAQYF
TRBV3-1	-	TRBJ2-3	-	TGTGCCAGCAGCCAATCTGTCGGAAGCCGAGATACGCAGTATTTT	CASSQSVGSRDTQYF
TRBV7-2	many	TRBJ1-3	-	TGTGCCAGCAGCTTACCACAACAGGCCCCGGGGAACTCTGGAAACACCATATATTTT	CASSLPQQAPGNSGNTIYF
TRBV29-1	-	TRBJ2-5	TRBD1	TGCAGCGGTACAGGGGGCCGTCAAGAGACCCAGTACTTC	CSGTGGRQETQYF
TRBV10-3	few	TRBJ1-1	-	TGTGCCAGTGGGCCCGCGGATACTGAAGCTTTCTTT	CASGPADTEAFF
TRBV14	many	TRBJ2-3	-	TGTGCCAGCAGCCGTCAAATAACGGGGTTAGACACAGATACGCAGTATTTT	CASSRQITGLDTDTQYF